This TCR beta chain was sequenced for a study of shared clonotypes between healthy human individuals. The sorted-subset replicate PCRs were given roughly 190 ng DNA, which is about 29,000 T cell genomes. The method was immunoSEQ multiplex PCR; TCRdb's version includes in-frame clones alone and lacks a portion of them. The data contain 550,000 to 600,000 clones, 95% to 98% of them seen just once; the ten biggest clones take up 0.25% to 0.35%. Only CD45RO-negative cells positively selected for CCR7 counted as naive CD8 cells, so terminally differentiated effector memory CD45RA+ cells were excluded. Comments on this clone: No antigen is known for it.

This CDR3 comprises 15 residues. Looked up from germline, CDR1 is SGHNT and CDR2 is YYREEE (reference sequence). V was shortened by 4 bases and J by 3 bases, with 16 bases between the two germline ends. Findings and limits, study-wide: Generation probabilities of non-shared clonotypes were lower (relative to those shared by all four donors).

The source material was naive CD8+ T cells sorted from blood. This receptor was obtained from a man younger than 40 in good health. V gene TRBV5-4 combines with J gene TRBJ1-2; D might be TRBD1 (6 bases). CDR3 amino acids: CASSPLVGGDYGYTF. CDR3 DNA sequence: TGTGCCAGCAGCCCCCTCGTAGGGGGAGACTATGGCTACACCTTC.